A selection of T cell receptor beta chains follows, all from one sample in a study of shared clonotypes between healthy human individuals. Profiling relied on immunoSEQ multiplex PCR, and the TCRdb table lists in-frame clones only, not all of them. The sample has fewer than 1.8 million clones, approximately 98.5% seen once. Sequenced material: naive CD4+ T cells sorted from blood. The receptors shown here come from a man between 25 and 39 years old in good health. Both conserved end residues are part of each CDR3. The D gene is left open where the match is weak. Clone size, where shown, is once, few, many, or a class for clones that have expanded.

TGTGCCAGCAGCCCTCTAGCGGGAGTTGAAAATGAGCAGTTCTTC | CASSPLAGVENEQFF | TRBJ2-1 | . | TRBV11-2 | TRBD2
TGTGCCAGCAGTTACGGGGGTGGGAGGGATGAGCAGTTCTTC | CASSYGGGRDEQFF | TRBJ2-1 | . | TRBV6-5 | TRBD2
TGTGCCAGTAGGGACTCTGAAGAGACCCAGTACTTC | CASRDSEETQYF | TRBJ2-5 | . | TRBV18 | .
TGTGCCTGGAGTGTCGACAGGAGGAGGACTGAAGCTTTCTTT | CAWSVDRRRTEAFF | TRBJ1-1 | once | TRBV30 | .
TGTGCCAGCAGCGTATTAGGTACAGGGTTCCACGAGCAGTACTTC | CASSVLGTGFHEQYF | TRBJ2-7 | . | TRBV9 | .
TGCGCCAGCAGTAAGCCTCGGTCAGGGGGCTCGGTACAGCCCCAGCATTTT | CASSKPRSGGSVQPQHF | TRBJ1-5 | . | TRBV10-2 | TRBD1
TGCGCCAGCAGCAATAATCCGTGGAATGAAAAACTGTTTTTT | CASSNNPWNEKLFF | TRBJ1-4 | . | TRBV5-1 | .
TGTGCCAGCAGCTTAGGACAGCGGAACTACGAGCAGTACTTC | CASSLGQRNYEQYF | TRBJ2-7 | once | TRBV11-3 | .
TGCAGCGTCGGGACAGTAAATCAGCCCCAGCATTTT | CSVGTVNQPQHF | TRBJ1-5 | . | TRBV29-1 | TRBD1
TGTGCCACCAGCTCCGGGACAGGGTACAATCAGCCCCAGCATTTT | CATSSGTGYNQPQHF | TRBJ1-5 | . | TRBV15 | TRBD1
TGTGCCAGCAGCTTAGGTGATCAACTAAATGGCTACACCTTC | CASSLGDQLNGYTF | TRBJ1-2 | . | TRBV7-2 | .
TGTGCCAGTAGTATAGAGGACAGGAATCAGCCCCAGCATTTT | CASSIEDRNQPQHF | TRBJ1-5 | . | TRBV19 | TRBD1
TGTGCCAGCAGTGAGTTTAACACTGAAGCTTTCTTT | CASSEFNTEAFF | TRBJ1-1 | . | TRBV2 | .
TGTGCCAGTAGTACCGGTGCCAGGGGACAAAGTCGGACCCAGTACTTC | CASSTGARGQSRTQYF | TRBJ2-5 | . | TRBV19 | .
TGCGCCAGCAGCTTGCAGGCAGGGGGCGAGGAGACCCAGTACTTC | CASSLQAGGEETQYF | TRBJ2-5 | . | TRBV5-1 | TRBD1
TGTGCCAGCAGCTTACGACAGGGGCACAATCAGCCCCAGCATTTT | CASSLRQGHNQPQHF | TRBJ1-5 | once | TRBV28 | TRBD1
TGTGCCTGCCACCGGGCGGGAGAGGTCTACGAGCAGTACTTC | CACHRAGEVYEQYF | TRBJ2-7 | . | TRBV27 | TRBD2
TGTGCCAGCTCCCTTTCTATCCCTTTGAGCAATCAGCCCCAGCATTTT | CASSLSIPLSNQPQHF | TRBJ1-5 | . | TRBV18 | .
TGTGCCAGCAGTGAATATGGTGGGACCCAGTACTTC | CASSEYGGTQYF | TRBJ2-5 | . | TRBV25-1 | .
TGCAGCGTTGATTGGGGGAGGACAGATACGCAGTATTTT | CSVDWGRTDTQYF | TRBJ2-3 | . | TRBV29-1 | .
TGTGCCAGCAGCTTAGACATACAGCGTTACAATGAGCAGTTCTTC | CASSLDIQRYNEQFF | TRBJ2-1 | . | TRBV11-3 | .
TGTGCCAGCAGCGTAGAAGCTAGCCTCGATGAGCAGTTCTTC | CASSVEASLDEQFF | TRBJ2-1 | . | TRBV9 | .
TGTGCCAGCAGTTTGACCATCTACGAGCAGTACTTC | CASSLTIYEQYF | TRBJ2-7 | . | TRBV28 | .
TGTGCCAGCAGCTTGACTAGCGGGAGTGAGACCCAGTACTTC | CASSLTSGSETQYF | TRBJ2-5 | . | TRBV7-9 | TRBD2
TGTGCCAGCAGCGTAGAGGGTCGGCGTGGCTACACCTTC | CASSVEGRRGYTF | TRBJ1-2 | once | TRBV9 | .
TGTGCCAGTAGTATTGGGGAGGGCGGTTACGAGCAGTACTTC | CASSIGEGGYEQYF | TRBJ2-7 | . | TRBV19 | TRBD2
TGTGCCAGCAGCTTGACAGGGGGCTTTGGAGGCTACACCTTC | CASSLTGGFGGYTF | TRBJ1-2 | . | TRBV5-5 | TRBD1
TGCAGCGTTGAAGGGACCTATTCGACAACTGAAGCTTTCTTT | CSVEGTYSTTEAFF | TRBJ1-1 | . | TRBV29-1 | .